Listed below are T cell receptor beta chains from one sample, sequenced in a study of OX40 agonist ivuxolimab in advanced cancers. Some clones are missing from TCRdb's copy, which holds only in-frame ones; the method was immunoSEQ multiplex PCR. The data contain around 53,000 clones, around 84% of them singletons. The sample consisted of CD4+ or CD8+ T cells sorted from blood, taken in a trial of the OX40 agonist ivuxolimab. The source is an adult with an advanced solid tumor such as melanoma, head and neck, liver or kidney cancer. The CDR3 runs from the conserved cysteine through the conserved F or W. D genes are given only for firm matches. Clone size is given for some rows only: seen once, a few or many times, or a class if the clone is expanded.

TRBJ2-7,TRBV13,NA,NA,TGTGCCAGCAGCTTATTCTACGAGCAGTACTTC,CASSLFYEQYF
TRBJ1-5,TRBV5-5,NA,NA,TGTGCCAGCAGCCCTGGACAGTTAGGAAGCAATCAGCCCCAGCATTTT,CASSPGQLGSNQPQHF
TRBJ1-2,TRBV30,NA,NA,TGTGCCTGGAGTGCAACTCAGGGGTATGGCTACACCTTC,CAWSATQGYGYTF
TRBJ1-1,TRBV18,NA,TRBD1,TGTGCCAGCCGCCAACAGGGGCAGAGGACTGAAGCTTTCTTT,CASRQQGQRTEAFF
TRBJ2-1,TRBV7-9,NA,TRBD1,TGTGCCAGCAGCTTCGCGGGACAGGGGGCGGCAAGGAATGAGCAGTTCTTC,CASSFAGQGAARNEQFF
TRBJ1-6,TRBV5-1,NA,NA,TGCGCCAGCAGCTTGGACAGCACCGATTCACCCCTCCACTTT,CASSLDSTDSPLHF
TRBJ2-5,TRBV7-3,NA,NA,TGTGCCAGCAGCTTGGGCTGGGAAGAGACCCAGTACTTC,CASSLGWEETQYF
TRBJ2-5,TRBV15,NA,TRBD2,TGTGCCACCAGCAGAGTTCGGACTAGCGGGAGCCGGGAGACCCAGTACTTC,CATSRVRTSGSRETQYF
TRBJ1-1,TRBV5-6,NA,NA,TGTGCCAGCAGCCGTCGGGGGGTGAACACTGAAGCTTTCTTT,CASSRRGVNTEAFF
TRBJ2-1,TRBV2,NA,TRBD2,TGTGCCAGCAGTTACTATGGACTAGCGGGAGGCGAGCAGTTCTTC,CASSYYGLAGGEQFF
TRBJ2-2,TRBV18,NA,NA,TGTGCCAGCTCACCACCAGGGACTCAAAGCGGGGAGCTGTTTTTT,CASSPPGTQSGELFF
TRBJ1-1,TRBV5-4,NA,NA,TGTGCCAGCAGCTTGGTGGGGGCGCGGACTGAAGCTTTCTTT,CASSLVGARTEAFF
TRBJ1-2,TRBV6-6,NA,TRBD1,TGTGCCAGCAGTTCCCGGGACAGGGGTAACTATGGCTACACCTTC,CASSSRDRGNYGYTF
TRBJ2-3,TRBV7-9,NA,TRBD2,TGTGCCAGCAGCTTACGACTAGCGGGGGGTGGGACAGATACGCAGTATTTT,CASSLRLAGGGTDTQYF
TRBJ2-3,TRBV11-2,NA,NA,TGTGCCAGCAGCTTAGGACAGCTATACACAGATACGCAGTATTTT,CASSLGQLYTDTQYF
TRBJ1-2,TRBV5-4,few,NA,TGTGCCAGCAGTTGGCTGGGGGGGAAACCCTATGGCTACACCTTC,CASSWLGGKPYGYTF
TRBJ2-5,TRBV5-1,NA,NA,TGCGCCAGCAGCTTCCAAACCTTTGACAGGTCTGAGACCCAGTACTTC,CASSFQTFDRSETQYF
TRBJ1-4,TRBV4-2,NA,NA,TGTGCCAGCAGCCAAGATCGGTCGCCCGGGATACTGTTTTTT,CASSQDRSPGILFF
TRBJ2-2,TRBV5-4,once,NA,TGTGCCAGCAGCTTGGCTTCCGGGATGGGTGGTCGCACCGGGGAGCTGTTTTTT,CASSLASGMGGRTGELFF
TRBJ2-7,TRBV28,NA,NA,TGTGCCAGCAGTAGGGGGGGCACCTACGAGCAGTACTTC,CASSRGGTYEQYF
TRBJ2-1,TRBV11-3,NA,TRBD1,TGTGCCAGCAGCTTAGGCGGGACAGGGGTCTACAATGAGCAGTTCTTC,CASSLGGTGVYNEQFF
TRBJ2-7,TRBV30,NA,NA,TGTGCCTGGAGTCGAACAGGCTACGAGCAGTACTTC,CAWSRTGYEQYF
TRBJ2-5,TRBV14,NA,TRBD1,TGTGCCAGCAGCCAACCCGGGACAGGGGAAGAGACCCAGTACTTC,CASSQPGTGEETQYF
TRBJ2-7,TRBV6-5,NA,NA,TGTGCCAGCAGTTTTTCGCCCCAGGGGAACAGGTACGAGCAGTACTTC,CASSFSPQGNRYEQYF
TRBJ2-3,TRBV4-2,NA,TRBD1,TGTGCCAGCAGCCAAGATCTAAGGGGGCGCACAGATACGCAGTATTTT,CASSQDLRGRTDTQYF
TRBJ1-2,TRBV5-6,NA,TRBD1,TGTGCCAGCAGCCCGGGGACAGACCACCTATCTGGCTACACCTTC,CASSPGTDHLSGYTF
TRBJ2-1,TRBV6-1,once,TRBD2,TGTGCCAGCAGCGAACGGGAGGGCCGCTACAATGAGCAGTTCTTC,CASSEREGRYNEQFF
TRBJ2-5,TRBV7-2,NA,NA,TGTGCCAGCAGCTTAAGTTGGGAGACCCAGTACTTC,CASSLSWETQYF
TRBJ2-7,TRBV7-2,NA,TRBD2,TGTGCCAGCAGCCCAGGGCTGCGCGGGAGGTTCTACGAGCAGTACTTC,CASSPGLRGRFYEQYF
TRBJ2-7,TRBV27,NA,NA,TGTGCCAGCAGGCGGGGGGACAGGACCTACGAGCAGTACTTC,CASRRGDRTYEQYF
TRBJ1-2,TRBV28,once,NA,TGTGCCAGTATCCCGACCCAGCGGGGCGGCTACACCTTC,CASIPTQRGGYTF
TRBJ1-1,TRBV19,few,NA,TGTGCCAGTAGTCCAAACAGAAAGAACACTGAAGCTTTCTTT,CASSPNRKNTEAFF
TRBJ1-5,TRBV27,NA,NA,TGTGCCAGCAGTCCTCTCGGTGGGATGAGCAATCAGCCCCAGCATTTT,CASSPLGGMSNQPQHF
TRBJ1-6,TRBV5-1,NA,TRBD1,TGCGCCAGCAGCCCAGGACAGGGTTTGGATAATTCACCCCTCCACTTT,CASSPGQGLDNSPLHF
TRBJ2-1,TRBV4-2,NA,NA,TGTGCCAGCAGCCTCAGCAGGGGTGAGCAGTTCTTC,CASSLSRGEQFF
TRBJ1-6,TRBV4-1,NA,TRBD1,TGCGCCAGCAGCCGCACCGGGACAGGGAATAATTCACCCCTCCACTTT,CASSRTGTGNNSPLHF
TRBJ1-4,TRBV7-8,NA,TRBD1,TGTGCCAGCAGCTTGGGACAGGTTAATGAAAAACTGTTTTTT,CASSLGQVNEKLFF
TRBJ1-5,TRBV7-2,NA,NA,TGTGCCAGCAGCTCCGGGGAAGGGCCTTCCCAGCCCCAGCATTTT,CASSSGEGPSQPQHF
TRBJ2-1,TRBV6-1,NA,TRBD2,TGTGCCAGCTCGACTAGCGGGGGCTATAATGAGCAGTTCTTC,CASSTSGGYNEQFF
TRBJ2-1,TRBV7-2,NA,NA,TGTGCCAGCAGCTTTGTTGCGGCGAACCAGTTCTTC,CASSFVAANQFF
TRBJ1-5,TRBV28,medium-sized,NA,TGTGCCAGCAGTTTCAGGAGGGGGAGCAATCAGCCCCAGCATTTT,CASSFRRGSNQPQHF
TRBJ1-4,TRBV19,few,NA,TGTGCCAGTAGTATCGCCGGGGGGGGAATGAAAAAGCTGTTTTTT,CASSIAGGGMKKLFF
TRBJ1-1,TRBV6-5,NA,TRBD1,TGTGCCAGCCTGGACAGGGTGAACACTGAAGCTTTCTTT,CASLDRVNTEAFF
TRBJ2-3,TRBV7-9,NA,NA,TGTGCCAGCAGCTTCCGCGTCCAGATCGGGAACACAGATACGCAGTATTTT,CASSFRVQIGNTDTQYF
TRBJ1-1,TRBV4-1,NA,TRBD1,TGCGCCAGCAGCCATCAGGGGGCGAGCACTGAAGCTTTCTTT,CASSHQGASTEAFF
TRBJ2-1,TRBV11-3,NA,NA,TGTGCCAGCAGCTTAGGGGCTAGCCAGGATAATGAGCAGTTCTTC,CASSLGASQDNEQFF